This TCR beta chain was identified during a study of shared clonotypes between healthy human individuals. In the study overall: Three CD4 naive, three CD4 memory, two CD8 naive and one CD8 memory plate were used per donor.

Findings of the study overall: Some clonotypes were shared by all four sorted-subset donors, while others were not shared. The non-shared ones had lower generation probabilities than the shared ones.

Genomic DNA belonging to each subset was distributed in equal measure over several immunoSEQ plates. Each PCR replicate from the sorted subsets contained 150 to 250 ng DNA, which is 25,000 to 30,000 T cell genomes. The assay was immunoSEQ multiplex PCR, and TCRdb's table has in-frame clones only and misses some. Of about 2 million clones in the sample, roughly 94% were seen once. Comment on this clone: Its antigen is not identified.

The CDR3 sequence is 14 residues long. V was trimmed by 5 bases and J by 10 bases, leaving 20 bases between them. Per the germline V gene, CDR1 is SGHTA and CDR2 is FQGNSA. The gene calls are TRBV7-2 and TRBJ1-1, with D perhaps TRBD1 (6 bases). The sequenced sample was naive CD4+ T cells sorted from blood. Described subset: CD45RA+ positively selected. The TCR comes from a man aged 18-30 years in good health. The chain's CDR3 is CASSPRRQDKVAFF. CDR3 bases: TGTGCCAGCAGCCCGCGCCGACAGGACAAAGTAGCTTTCTTT.